This record covers a single T cell receptor (beta chain). The clone's antigen remains unknown. The record has no base qualities; no much larger clone is one base away. In total, 666 healthy bone marrow donors made up the cohort. Cohort members were all nominally healthy when sampled, although unrecorded immune exposures were likely present. The donor tested CMV seropositive and was one of the 289 seropositive cohort members. A peripheral blood sample was collected from each donor, and TCR beta sequencing was performed on peripheral blood mononuclear cells. Genomic DNA was extracted from the blood cell samples with the Qiagen DNeasy Blood Extraction Kit. For CDR1 and CDR2, the germline V gene (reference sequence) lists LNHDA and SQIVND. V is clipped by 4 bases and J by 3 bases, and the sequence between their germline boundaries is 10 bases long. The CDR3 holds 13 amino acids from the cysteine to the phenylalanine. The CDR3 DNA has 39 bases and is translated from base 1.

This sample was included in a study of cytomegalovirus exposure and HLA in healthy donors (dated by TCRdb to between 2016 and 2019). Looking at the study overall: In an earlier analysis of roughly 590 of the donors, less than 350 Gb of sequence data and 120 million or so unique TCR beta sequences from 150 million to 200 million T cells were reported. In a later genetic analysis, genome-wide SNP genotypes for about three fifths of the 666 donors were used, and that subset was treated as a discovery cohort. Because of strong linkage in the cohort, roughly five DR-DQ haplotypes were treated as single units for association and clustering. The study profiled the T cell repertoires of about 720 subjects by immunosequencing and related them to cytomegalovirus serostatus. An earlier analysis of several hundred of the donors used high-throughput TCR beta sequencing to judge whether each TCR beta V gene segment behaved as functional or pseudogenic. The study aimed to test whether cataloging public T cell receptors could reveal signatures of past pathogen exposure. The genetic ancestry cluster associated with self-reported Caucasian donors included over 80% of the roughly 400 genotyped donors. A later analysis re-analyzed previously published TCR beta repertoires from 600 to 850 donors and added high-resolution HLA genotyping to study TCR occurrence patterns. To predict cytomegalovirus infection status, the study brought together high-throughput TCR immunosequencing, statistical association of individual TCRs with disease status, and machine learning. The number of typed donors differed by locus: about 620-640 for A, B, C, DRB1 and DQB1; approximately 520 for DQA1; approximately 600 for DPA1; and about 450 for DPB1. An early release that covered approximately 600 HLA-typed donors contained about 290 gigabases of sequencing data and tens of millions of unique TCR sequences. In addition to the first cohort of approximately 650 subjects, a separate validation cohort of 120 different subjects was used. HLA typing covered class I and class II loci at four-digit resolution. Rather than using new phenotypic data, the later analysis identified candidate immune exposures from TCR beta sequences and from how often those sequences occurred across donors. All discovery cohort repertoires had been generated on a single sequencing platform. Among 398 genotyped donors of the cohort, an average of about 240,000 unique TCR beta nucleotide sequences were sequenced per donor, 15% to 20% of them non-productive. Alongside the repertoire data, information on donor age, sex, ethnicity and CMV serostatus was compiled.

What the authors observed across the whole study: A later genetic analysis reported fewer N-insertions in productive TCRs among donors in an Asian-associated ancestry cluster than the roughly 700-donor mean. Some IMGT-functional V segments, including TRBV6-2 and TRBV6-3, could not be told apart with the 87-base-pair reads, so those segments were excluded. Compared with equally common non-associated chains, HLA-associated TCR beta chains in a later analysis were more clonally expanded and had lower generation probabilities. Broadly in line with IMGT annotations, most TCR beta V segments showed up in productive rearrangements about 87% or about 30% of the time in an earlier analysis of 450 to 750 of the donors. While some public TCRs were present in many individuals, most TCR sequences turned up only very rarely across donors. In vitro tests confirmed that a few of the cytomegalovirus-associated TCR beta chains recognize cytomegalovirus antigens. The presence/absence analyses assumed that sequencing depth was roughly uniform across donors, and that assumption may not be true. The sequencing pipeline was judged likely to have produced a cluster of highly shared sequence variants as a technical artifact. Because HLA typing was missing for some donors at each locus, association tests included only the typed subset. A further reported finding was that TCR beta sequences accurately predicted the HLA-A and HLA-B alleles for most subjects in the first cohort. A later analysis found that TCR association rates varied across HLA loci, with DRB1 alleles showing the most associated TCRs and HLA-C alleles the fewest. A later analysis found that most CMV-associated TCR beta chains appeared HLA-restricted, with HLA associations seemingly driven largely by CMV exposure. Immune exposure information for the cohort was limited to CMV serostatus. The earlier analysis of 587 of the donors excluded seventeen rarely observed V segments, including chromosome 9 orphons, because counts were too low. The authors suggested that the approach could potentially be generalized to other disease states and immunological phenotypes. In a later analysis, several top co-occurrence clusters were reported to appear linked to parvovirus B19, influenza, CMV and Epstein-Barr virus. Cytomegalovirus status was reported to be diagnosed by the classifier with high specificity and sensitivity in both the original and validation cohorts. The study listed 150 to 200 TCR beta chains as associated with cytomegalovirus. In a later analysis, more than 15,000 TCR beta sequences were associated with specific HLA alleles at a false discovery rate of 0.05. In this cohort, only TCR beta chains were sequenced, and detectable features were limited by the absence of alpha or paired-chain data. Correlated functional status among segregating V segments might reflect linkage disequilibrium, but an unknown experimental factor could not be ruled out. When HLA alleles, especially DR and DQ, strongly co-occurred, attributing TCR associations to individual alleles was difficult. V-gene and J-gene trimming of TCR beta chains was associated with a missense DCLRE1C variant in a later genetic analysis, and the association was replicated in an independent cohort.

The library relied on the immunoSEQ multiplex PCR assay. The multiplex PCR relied on a mix of 60 forward primers for TCR Vbeta segments and 13 reverse primers for TCR Jbeta segments. The CDR3 region of rearranged TCR beta genes was amplified from genomic DNA by a multiplex PCR assay. Amplified TCR beta libraries were sequenced as 87-base-pair reads on the Illumina HiSeq System. In the original analysis: Across the 500 to 850 repertoires, a later analysis counted roughly 84 million unique TCR beta chains, roughly 11 million of which were shared by at least two donors. Raw reads were error-corrected and collapsed into unique sequences with a nearest-neighbor algorithm that merged closely related sequences to remove PCR and sequencing errors. To assign V, D and J gene segments, CDR3 sequences were aligned to IMGT reference sequences. For a sequence to be retained, a match of at least six nucleotides was required to both a V gene segment and a J gene segment. A rearrangement was called productive if the CDR3 had no stop codons and remained in frame with V and J, and every other rearrangement was called non-productive. Following IMGT convention, CDR3 was defined as the stretch from the second conserved V-encoded cysteine up to the conserved J-encoded phenylalanine. The earlier analysis of a few hundred of the donors excluded any sequence lacking an unambiguous match to a single V gene segment. An earlier analysis of just under 600 of the donors called V segments functional above 56.7% productive rearrangements and segregating when the between-donor standard deviation exceeded 5%. A statistical classification framework was developed to diagnose cytomegalovirus status using the catalog of TCR beta chain sequences. A later analysis assigned V and J genes by comparing TCR nucleotide sequences with IMGT/GENE-DB human TR gene sequences. In a later analysis, CDR3 sequences and most-parsimonious VDJ recombination scenarios were assigned using the TCRdist pipeline. In a later analysis, each TCR beta chain was defined by its CDR3 amino acid sequence together with its V-gene family, and reads without a unique V-gene family were excluded. A later analysis removed over 500 highly shared, low-generation-probability nucleotide sequences to deal with suspected cross-contamination and a sequencing artifact. In a later analysis, a clonal expansion index for each public chain was calculated from normalized within-repertoire ranks of inferred template counts. Generation probabilities in a later analysis came from a VDJ recombination model fitted to out-of-frame rearrangements, and those results were checked against IGoR. In a later analysis, hypergeometric tests were used to score TCR-TCR, TCR-HLA and TCR-CMV co-occurrence, with a repertoire-size bias correction applied to TCR pairs. A later analysis estimated false discovery rates by permuting HLA or CMV assignments 20 times. In a later analysis, co-occurring TCRs were grouped using DBSCAN, and TCRdist sequence similarity was added for clustering within HLA-allele-positive subsets. For co-occurrence clustering, repertoires with fewer than 30,000 or more than 120,000 public chains were excluded, along with roughly 5 repertoires with anomalous nucleotide sharing. TCRdb took this table from immuneACCESS and kept in-frame rearrangements with V and J called. Such tables lack part of the clones; where checked against another copy, unresolved V genes explain under half of the gap, and the rest is unexplained. V and J calls plus clone size are reproduced from that table; the DNA served to infer D and trimming. The sample has around 160,000 clones on record, roughly 80% of them singletons. The ten most abundant clones make up about 6.9% of the sample.

The V and J segments used are TRBV19 and TRBJ2-7; the best D guess is TRBD1, with 6 bases matching. The sequenced material came from PBMCs. This sequence originates from a woman aged 40 to 50 in good health and CMV-seropositive. DNA sequence: TGTGCCAGTAGTACAACAGGGTTCTACGAGCAGTACTTC. It specifies CASSTTGFYEQYF.